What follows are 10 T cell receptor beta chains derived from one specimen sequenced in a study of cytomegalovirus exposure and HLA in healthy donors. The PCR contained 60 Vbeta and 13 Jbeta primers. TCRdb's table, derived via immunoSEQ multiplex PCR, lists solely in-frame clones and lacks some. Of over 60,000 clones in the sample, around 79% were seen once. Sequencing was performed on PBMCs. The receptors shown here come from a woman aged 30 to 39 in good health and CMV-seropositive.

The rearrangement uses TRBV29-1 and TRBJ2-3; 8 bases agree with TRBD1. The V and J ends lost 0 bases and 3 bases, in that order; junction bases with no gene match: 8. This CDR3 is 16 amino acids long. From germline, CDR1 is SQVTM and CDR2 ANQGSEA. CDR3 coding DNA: TGCAGCGTTGAAGACATCCGGGACAGGAGTACAGATACGCAGTATTTT. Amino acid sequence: CSVEDIRDRSTDTQYF.

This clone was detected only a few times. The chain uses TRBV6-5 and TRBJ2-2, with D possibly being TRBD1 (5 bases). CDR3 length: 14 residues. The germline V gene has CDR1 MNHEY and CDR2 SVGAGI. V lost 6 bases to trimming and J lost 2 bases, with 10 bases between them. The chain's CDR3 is CASRPRVNTGELFF. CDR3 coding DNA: TGTGCCAGCAGACCCAGGGTAAACACCGGGGAGCTGTTTTTT.

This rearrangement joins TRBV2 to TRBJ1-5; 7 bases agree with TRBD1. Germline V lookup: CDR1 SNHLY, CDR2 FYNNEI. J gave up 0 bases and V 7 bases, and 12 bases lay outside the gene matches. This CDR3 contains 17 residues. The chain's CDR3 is CASTITPGQNSNQPQHF. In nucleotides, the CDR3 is TGTGCCAGCACCATTACCCCGGGACAGAATAGCAATCAGCCCCAGCATTTT.

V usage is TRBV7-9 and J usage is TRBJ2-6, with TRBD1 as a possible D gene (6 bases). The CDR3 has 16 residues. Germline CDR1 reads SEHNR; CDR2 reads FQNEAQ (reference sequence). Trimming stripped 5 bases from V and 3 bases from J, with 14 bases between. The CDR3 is CASSQRSGDGANVLTF. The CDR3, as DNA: TGTGCCAGCAGCCAACGTTCAGGGGATGGGGCCAACGTCCTGACTTTC.

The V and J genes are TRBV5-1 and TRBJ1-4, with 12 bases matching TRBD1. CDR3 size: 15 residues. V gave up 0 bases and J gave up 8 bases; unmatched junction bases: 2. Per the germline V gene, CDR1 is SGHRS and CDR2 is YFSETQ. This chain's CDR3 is CASSLGGTGGEKLFF. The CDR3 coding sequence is TGCGCCAGCAGCTTGGGAGGGACAGGGGGCGAAAAACTGTTTTTT.

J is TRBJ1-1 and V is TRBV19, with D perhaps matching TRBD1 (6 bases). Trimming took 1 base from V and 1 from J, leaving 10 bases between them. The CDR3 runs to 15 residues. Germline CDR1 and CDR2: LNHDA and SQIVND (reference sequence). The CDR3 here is CASSIVSRGNTEAFF. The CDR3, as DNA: TGTGCCAGTAGTATAGTCTCCAGGGGGAACACTGAAGCTTTCTTT.

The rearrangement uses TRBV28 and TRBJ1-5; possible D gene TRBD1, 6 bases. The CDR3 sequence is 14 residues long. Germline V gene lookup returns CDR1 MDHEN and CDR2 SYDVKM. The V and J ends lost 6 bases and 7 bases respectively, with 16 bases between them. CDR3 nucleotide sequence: TGTGCCAGCAGCTTCCGGGGGGCAGGACAGCCCCAGCATTTT. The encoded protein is CASSFRGAGQPQHF.

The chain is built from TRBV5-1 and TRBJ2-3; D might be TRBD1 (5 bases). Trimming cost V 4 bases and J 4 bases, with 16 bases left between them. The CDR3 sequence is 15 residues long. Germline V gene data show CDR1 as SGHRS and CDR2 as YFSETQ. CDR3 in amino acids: CASSQGTTTSDTQYF. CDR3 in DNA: TGCGCCAGCAGCCAGGGCACTACTACTTCAGATACGCAGTATTTT.

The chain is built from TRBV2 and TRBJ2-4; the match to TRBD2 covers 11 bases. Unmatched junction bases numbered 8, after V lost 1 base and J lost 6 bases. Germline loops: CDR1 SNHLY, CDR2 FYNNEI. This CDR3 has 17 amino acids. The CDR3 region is CASSEGGGTSGSNIQYF. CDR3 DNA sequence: TGTGCCAGCAGTGAAGGGGGAGGGACTAGCGGCTCAAACATTCAGTACTTC.

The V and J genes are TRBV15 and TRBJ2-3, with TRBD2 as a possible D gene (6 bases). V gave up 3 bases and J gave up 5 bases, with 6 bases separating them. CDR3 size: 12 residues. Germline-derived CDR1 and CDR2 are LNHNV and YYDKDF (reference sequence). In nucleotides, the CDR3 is TGTGCCACCAGCAGCGGGGGAGATACGCAGTATTTT. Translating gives CATSSGGDTQYF.